This T cell receptor (beta chain) was captured in a study of OX40 agonist ivuxolimab in advanced cancers. On the study more broadly: The study gave patients intravenous ivuxolimab at 0.01 to 10 mg/kg every 2 weeks. The mean age was approximately 60 years, ranging from 23 to 79, with approximately 85% of participants male. Partial responses were recorded for three patients, including one with hepatocellular carcinoma and two with cutaneous melanoma. General observations from the study: Both CD4+ and CD8+ T cell populations in blood had undergone clonal expansion by week 6 at 0.1 to 3.0 mg/kg.

Germline V gene lookup returns CDR1 PRHDT and CDR2 FYEKMQ (reference sequence). This CDR3 contains 16 residues. Assay used: immunoSEQ multiplex PCR; TCRdb lists only in-frame clones, some missing. The sample gives tens of thousands of clones, more than 80% of which show up once; nearly 7.5% is in the top ten. As concerns this clone: Its antigen is currently unknown. The junction and the germline gene differ at one end; a read error may be behind it.

The source was CD4+ or CD8+ T cells sorted from blood, collected in a trial of the OX40 agonist ivuxolimab. This chain links TRBV13 with TRBJ2-3, with 10 nucleotides matching TRBD2. This clonotype was obtained from an adult with an advanced solid tumor such as melanoma, head and neck, liver or kidney cancer. CDR3 in amino acids: CASSLLSSGSRDTQYF. For the CDR3, the DNA is TGTGCCAGCAGCTTATTGTCTAGCGGGAGCAGAGATACGCAGTATTTT.